This T cell receptor (beta chain) came from a study of T cell responses to AZD1222 COVID-19 vaccine. V was pared by 1 base and J by 3 bases, with 10 bases of the junction left unmatched. Germline assignment: CDR1 SQVTM and CDR2 ANQGSEA. CDR3 length: 19 residues. Measured with immunoSEQ multiplex PCR; TCRdb has only the in-frame clones, and not every one. The data hold about 140,000 clones, with roughly 92% observed a single time. This clone was recorded a few times. Antigen: not known. The study's findings and limits: Two AZD1222 administrations were followed by greater Spike-specific TCR breadth and depth. Just a handful of AZD1222 recipients were seropositive at baseline. Clonal diversity was possibly underestimated, and white British individuals and females predominated among donors.

The origin of this receptor is an adult in good health. The sequencing used peripheral blood, collected on day 0 of AZD1222 vaccination. This chain joins TRBV29-1 and TRBJ2-3; 16 bases agree with TRBD2. The DNA of the CDR3 is TGCAGCGTTGAAGGGTCCGGGGGGACTAGCGGGAGGGAGACAGATACGCAGTATTTT. Its protein product is CSVEGSGGTSGRETDTQYF.